This section outlines one T cell receptor beta chain sequence together with its context. Antigen: not known. It was with 60 Vbeta and 13 Jbeta primers that the PCR ran. Assay: immunoSEQ multiplex PCR; the TCRdb copy retains only in-frame clones and omits some. The top ten hold 3% of the sample, which has roughly 150,000 clones, 55% to 70% seen once. This CDR3 comprises 14 residues. J lost 7 bases, V lost 5 bases, and 5 bases had no gene match. Germline V gives CDR1 MNHEY, CDR2 SMNVEV (reference sequence). The sample comes from a study of cytomegalovirus exposure and HLA in healthy donors. Study observations and caveats: Some segments of the V type, notably TRBV6-2 and TRBV6-3, were excluded as indistinguishable. Usually a TCR sequence was rare, but some public TCRs were found in many donors. Most of the TCR beta V segments (in an earlier analysis) were productive either about 87% or about 30% of the time. In vitro checks showed that a few CMV-associated chains really do target CMV antigens.

Sequencing used PBMCs. This chain joins TRBV27 and TRBJ2-1; 10 positions match TRBD1. This TCR came from a woman aged 25 to 39 in good health and CMV-seropositive. The CDR3 sequence is CASSLDRGRNEQFF. The CDR3 DNA is TGTGCCAGCAGTCTTGACAGGGGGCGAAATGAGCAGTTCTTC.